The 30 T cell receptor beta chains below come from one sample, sequenced in a study of immune evolution from preneoplasia to lung adenocarcinoma. Method: immunoSEQ multiplex PCR; TCRdb's copy keeps in-frame clones and lacks some. The table has about 6,500 clones, approximately 88% seen once. The sequenced material came from FFPE lung adenocarcinoma in situ tissue. The receptor set was obtained from a donor older than 65 with lung adenocarcinoma.

This clone was detected only once. The rearrangement joins TRBV9 to TRBJ2-7; D is perhaps TRBD2 (6 bases). V gave up 4 bases and J gave up 9 bases, with 20 bases separating them. This CDR3 comprises 14 residues. Germline V gene sequence: CDR1 SGDLS, CDR2 YYNGEE. The CDR3 protein is CASSSTPGAGRQYF. In DNA form, the CDR3 reads TGTGCCAGCAGCTCAACCCCCGGGGCGGGGCGGCAGTACTTC.

The V call is TRBV21-1, the J call TRBJ2-7. TRBV21-1 is shown as a pseudogene. The CDR3 contains 15 residues. The CDR3 loop is CASSIQYGKGYEQYF. DNA of the CDR3: TGTGCCAGCAGCATACAATATGGGAAGGGCTACGAGCAGTACTTC.

The chain combines TRBV5-1 with TRBJ2-7; 7 bases are a match to TRBD2. V lost 4 bases and J lost 0; bases outside the gene matches: 7. Looked up from germline, CDR1 is SGHRS and CDR2 is YFSETQ. The CDR3 has 15 amino acids. The CDR3 is CASSPGGESSYEQYF. DNA of the CDR3: TGCGCCAGCAGCCCGGGAGGCGAAAGCTCCTACGAGCAGTACTTC. The variable domain in full, completed from reference TRBV5-1 and TRBJ2-7, reads KAGVTQTPRYLIKTRGQQVTLSCSPISGHRSVSWYQQTPGQGLQFLFEYFSETQRNKGNFPGRFSGRQFSNSRSEMNVSTLELGDSALYLCASSPGGESSYEQYFGPGTRLTVT.

V gene TRBV10-3 combines with J gene TRBJ1-5; D unresolved. CDR1 ENHRY and CDR2 SYGVKD come from the germline V gene. V gave up 1 base and J gave up 2 bases, with 9 bases separating them. There are 15 residues in the CDR3. Here the CDR3 reads CAISELGLRNQPQHF. DNA for the CDR3: TGTGCCATCAGTGAGTTAGGGTTGCGCAATCAGCCCCAGCATTTT.

This chain links TRBV14 with TRBJ2-7, with D unresolved. V dropped 2 bases and J dropped 3 bases, with 5 bases sitting between them. The length of the CDR3 is 12 residues. The germline gives CDR1 SGHDN, CDR2 FVKESK. The CDR3 is CASSQSGYEQYF. CDR3 nucleotides: TGTGCCAGCAGCCAATCGGGCTACGAGCAGTACTTC.

The count of this clone is one. The rearrangement joins TRBV11-2 to TRBJ1-1; 7 bases map to TRBD1. This CDR3 contains 12 residues. Germline V gene sequence: CDR1 SGHAT, CDR2 FQNNGV. V dropped 5 bases and J dropped 7; count of bases not matched to a gene: 4. CDR3 sequence reads: CASSPGTVEAFF. The CDR3 region has the DNA TGTGCCAGCAGCCCAGGGACAGTTGAAGCTTTCTTT.

This chain joins TRBV10-3 and TRBJ2-5; TRBD2 matches 12 bases. This CDR3 has 13 residues. The junction had 3 bases not matched to a gene; V was cut back by 10 bases and J by 3 bases. Germline CDR1 reads ENHRY; CDR2 reads SYGVKD. The CDR3 DNA reads TGTGCCAGCCGGACTAGCGGGAAAGAGACCCAGTACTTC. Protein sequence: CASRTSGKETQYF.

V gene TRBV11-2 combines with J gene TRBJ1-1; 7 positions match TRBD1. The germline gives CDR1 SGHAT, CDR2 FQNNGV. The CDR3 covers 18 residues. V lost 7 bases to trimming and J lost 3 bases; unmatched junction nucleotides: 20. CDR3: CASTDSRTGGTQDTEAFF. The CDR3 DNA is TGTGCCAGCACCGACAGCCGGACAGGAGGGACCCAGGACACTGAAGCTTTCTTT. The full variable domain, its missing parts supplied by reference TRBV11-2 and TRBJ1-1, is EAGVAQSPRYKIIEKRQSVAFWCNPISGHATLYWYQQILGQGPKLLIQFQNNGVVDDSQLPKDRFSAERLKGVDSTLKIQPAKLEDSAVYLCASTDSRTGGTQDTEAFFGQGTRLTVV.

As to this clone: It is unclear where the CDR3 begins or ends on the DNA, so no DNA is shown, and the CDR3 is as TCRdb lists it. The gene calls are TRBV5-6 and TRBJ2-3; TRBD2, as called in the table, went unchecked against the DNA. Germline loops: CDR1 SGHDT, CDR2 YYEEEE. From its first to its last residue, the CDR3 has 16 amino acids. This chain's CDR3 is CASSFGEGTSTDTQYF.

The chain joins TRBV7-9 to TRBJ2-1; the D call may be TRBD1 or TRBD2 (6 bases each). The germline V gene has CDR1 SEHNR and CDR2 FQNEAQ (reference sequence). The CDR3 totals 16 residues. V shed 5 bases and J shed 6 bases, with 20 bases lying between them. In DNA form, the CDR3 reads TGTGCCAGCAGCCCTGTCGGGGGCGCGACTACCAATGAGCAGTTCTTC. It translates to CASSPVGGATTNEQFF.

V is TRBV23-1 and J is TRBJ2-4; TRBD2 might be the D (5 bases). TRBV23-1 is given ORF status, its function remaining uncertain. V lost 5 bases and J 0 bases, leaving 23 bases between the germline ends. This CDR3 region has 19 residues. CDR3 bases: TGCGCCAGCAGTACGACCCCGTATTGGGAGAAGGGAGCCAAAAACATTCAGTACTTC. Encoded protein: CASSTTPYWEKGAKNIQYF.

This clone has a single count. This sequence joins TRBV19 and TRBJ2-5; either TRBD1 or TRBD2 may fit D (5 bases each). The DNA end lines up better with TRBJ2-7; the J call may be wrong. The CDR3 spans 16 residues. Germline V lookup: CDR1 LNHDA, CDR2 SQIVND (reference sequence). CDR3 in DNA: TGTGCCAGTAGTATTAAGCGGAGAGGGGCTTCCTACGAGCAGTACTTC. This sequence encodes CASSIKRRGASYEQYF.

The V and J genes are TRBV6-1 and TRBJ2-7; D gene unclear. This CDR3 region has 11 residues. V lost 7 bases to trimming and J lost 5 bases, with 9 bases between them. Germline assignment: CDR1 MNHNS and CDR2 SASEGT. DNA of the CDR3: TGTGCCAGCACGGTGGGTAACGAGCAGTACTTC. Translating it yields CASTVGNEQYF.

J is TRBJ1-2 and V is TRBV6-1; D perhaps matches TRBD1 (5 bases). V was pared by 2 bases and J by 14 bases, with 18 bases between. CDR1 and CDR2 (germline): MNHNS, SASEGT. The CDR3 extends over 13 amino acids. The CDR3 protein is CASSERQGWSGTF. Written as DNA, the CDR3 is TGTGCCAGCAGTGAAAGGCAGGGATGGAGCGGAACCTTC.

V and J are TRBV18 and TRBJ2-5; D remains ambiguous. The CDR3 has 14 residues. Germline V gives CDR1 KGHSH, CDR2 LQKENI. Trimming cost V 3 bases and J 1 base, with 9 bases left between them. In nucleotides, the CDR3 is TGTGCCAGCTCACCCCCAGACCTCCAAGAGACCCAGTACTTC. Residues: CASSPPDLQETQYF.

The J gene is TRBJ2-2, the V gene TRBV5-1; maybe TRBD2 (7 bases). The CDR3 contains 17 residues. Trimming cost V 0 bases and J 8 bases, with 20 bases left between them. Per the germline V gene, CDR1 is SGHRS and CDR2 is YFSETQ. This chain's CDR3 is CASSLDRGSGTTGELFF. The CDR3, as DNA: TGCGCCAGCAGCTTGGATCGTGGGAGCGGGACAACGGGGGAGCTGTTTTTT. The variable domain in full, with the rest retrieved from reference TRBV5-1 and TRBJ2-2, is KAGVTQTPRYLIKTRGQQVTLSCSPISGHRSVSWYQQTPGQGLQFLFEYFSETQRNKGNFPGRFSGRQFSNSRSEMNVSTLELGDSALYLCASSLDRGSGTTGELFFGEGSRLTVL.

The chain carries TRBV19 and TRBJ2-1; D gene uncertain. The CDR3 spans 11 residues. From germline, CDR1 is LNHDA and CDR2 SQIVND (reference sequence). The ends were cut back, 3 bases at V and 7 bases at J, with 4 bases in the middle. CDR3 DNA sequence: TGTGCCAGTAGTATGAAGAATGAGCAGTTCTTC. Amino acids: CASSMKNEQFF. The full variable domain, rest sourced from reference TRBV19 and TRBJ2-1, is DGGITQSPKYLFRKEGQNVTLSCEQNLNHDAMYWYRQDPGQGLRLIYYSQIVNDFQKGDIAEGYSVSREKKESFPLTVTSAQKNPTAFYLCASSMKNEQFFGPGTRLTVL.

The chain links TRBV5-4 to TRBJ2-3, with D perhaps TRBD1 (6 bases). The germline CDR1 and CDR2 sequences are SGHNT and YYREEE (reference sequence). Trimming shortened V by 1 base and J by 3 bases, and 15 bases separated the two germline ends. There are 16 residues in the CDR3. CDR3 in DNA: TGTGCCAGCAGCTTGACAGGGTGGGCAGGAACAGATACGCAGTATTTT. This sequence encodes CASSLTGWAGTDTQYF.

The gene calls are TRBV7-2 and TRBJ2-7; unclear D gene. V gave up 1 base and J gave up 5 bases, with 15 bases separating them. In germline, CDR1 is SGHTA, CDR2 FQGNSA. The CDR3 spans 15 residues. The CDR3 region is CASSLDSSQGNEQYF. CDR3 coding DNA: TGTGCCAGCAGCTTAGACAGTTCACAAGGGAACGAGCAGTACTTC.

The rearrangement joins TRBV6-1 to TRBJ2-7, with D possibly called TRBD1 or TRBD2 (6 bases each). The CDR3 is 15 residues long. Germline CDR1 is MNHNS and CDR2 is SASEGT. Trimming removed 6 bases at V and 1 base at J, with 16 bases between. DNA for the CDR3: TGTGCCAGCAGACCCTCCGGGGGCGCGTCCTACGAGCAGTACTTC. Its translation is CASRPSGGASYEQYF.

This sequence joins TRBV11-2 and TRBJ2-3; no clear D gene. CDR1 and CDR2 (germline): SGHAT, FQNNGV. The CDR3 extends over 14 amino acids. V lost 1 base and J lost 2, with 7 bases in between. The CDR3 DNA reads TGTGCCAGCAGCTTAGGCTCCTTCACAGATACGCAGTATTTT. Its translation is CASSLGSFTDTQYF.

The chain joins TRBV29-1 to TRBJ2-5; 7 nucleotides agree with TRBD1. Matching the DNA end better, TRBJ2-7 makes the J call doubtful. The CDR3 extends over 13 amino acids. Germline V CDR1 and CDR2: SQVTM, ANQGSEA. The CDR3 DNA is TGCAGCGTCTTACCCGGGGACAGCTACGAGCAGTACTTC. Translated: CSVLPGDSYEQYF.

The chain employs TRBV11-2 and TRBJ2-7, with a tentative D call TRBD1 (6 bases). Trimming pared 3 bases from V and 2 bases from J, leaving 8 bases between. Germline-derived CDR1 and CDR2 are SGHAT and FQNNGV. There are 13 residues in the CDR3. The CDR3: CASSFRGAYEQYF. Written as DNA, the CDR3 is TGTGCCAGCAGCTTCAGGGGCGCCTACGAGCAGTACTTC.

The rearrangement joins TRBV10-1 to TRBJ2-5; D ambiguous. Trimming left V 6 bases short and J 1 base short, with 15 bases between. The CDR3 is 15 residues long. Germline V gene lookup returns CDR1 WNHNN and CDR2 SYGVQD (reference sequence). The CDR3 reads CASSPLVGPQETQYF. The CDR3 coding sequence is TGCGCCAGCAGCCCCCTTGTTGGGCCCCAAGAGACCCAGTACTTC.

CDR3 nucleotide sequence: TGTGCCAGCAGAGGTCTAGCGGGAGTGGAGACCCAGTACTTC. Its protein product is CASRGLAGVETQYF. The chain links TRBV2 to TRBJ2-5; 10 bases are a match to TRBD2. The germline V gene has CDR1 SNHLY and CDR2 FYNNEI. This CDR3 spans 14 amino acids. V lost 6 bases to trimming and J lost 5 bases; unmatched junction nucleotides: 6.

V usage is TRBV14 and J usage is TRBJ2-7; TRBD1 is a possible D gene (6 bases). V lost 5 bases and J 1 base, leaving 12 bases between the germline ends. This CDR3 contains 14 residues. CDR1 SGHDN and CDR2 FVKESK come from the germline V gene. The CDR3 is CASSKNRDSYEQYF. In nucleotides, the CDR3 is TGTGCCAGCAGCAAAAACAGGGATTCCTACGAGCAGTACTTC.

This clone was observed once. The chain employs TRBV7-2 and TRBJ2-1; TRBD2 agrees at 11 bases. V was pared by 5 bases and J by 3 bases, with 6 bases of the junction left unmatched. In germline, CDR1 is SGHTA, CDR2 FQGNSA. The CDR3 sequence is 16 residues long. The CDR3 here is CASSKSGTSGYNEQFF. In DNA, the CDR3 is TGTGCCAGCAGCAAAAGTGGGACTAGCGGCTACAATGAGCAGTTCTTC.

The chain combines TRBV19 with TRBJ1-2; 8 bases line up with TRBD1. CDR1 is LNHDA and CDR2 is SQIVND in the germline V gene (reference sequence). V gave up 5 bases and J gave up 4 bases; unmatched junction bases: 6. CDR3 length: 14 residues. The CDR3 DNA reads as TGTGCCAGTAGTTTGGCTGGGACAGGCTATGGCTACACCTTC. Translating it yields CASSLAGTGYGYTF.

The chain uses TRBV6-5 and TRBJ2-4; no firm D call. The V end was cut by 8 bases, the J end by 4 bases, with 18 bases between. This CDR3 spans 15 amino acids. Per germline, CDR1 MNHEY and CDR2 SVGAGI. The CDR3 DNA sequence: TGTGCCAGCTCTGGCGGATCTACCGGGAAAAACATTCAGTACTTC. Translated, it gives CASSGGSTGKNIQYF.

The chain carries TRBV12-5 and TRBJ2-7; D gene unclear. With 4 bases removed from V and 3 bases from J, the gap between germline ends came to 13 bases. The CDR3 loop spans 14 amino acids. The V gene's germline CDR1 is LGHNT and CDR2 FRNRAP. The CDR3 here is CASGSNTLYYEQYF. The CDR3 nucleotides are TGTGCTAGTGGTTCTAACACCCTATACTACGAGCAGTACTTC.